The clone carrying this T cell receptor (beta chain) was recorded many times. Its specificity is unknown. The data originate from a study of identical twins. Study observations and caveats: Partial confounding of zero-insertion analyses by invariant MAIT and iNKT cells was possible.

A universal primer site was created by template switching, with the cDNA bearing unique molecular identifiers. TCRdb re-derived calls from the 5' RACE reads in MiXCR, one entry per CDR3 protein. Altogether nearly 650,000 distinct CDR3 sequences are present, roughly 7.1% being singletons, with the ten largest covering 1.5% to 2%. Germline CDR1 and CDR2: MGHRA and YSYEKL. This CDR3 is 15 amino acids long. V lost 4 bases, J lost 4 bases, and 6 bases stayed unmatched. These records were also assigned to another study, of yellow fever vaccine responses in identical twins.

The rearrangement uses TRBV4-1 and TRBJ1-2, with TRBD1 matching over 10 bases. The TCR was taken from a woman younger than 35 in good health. Sequenced input: PBMCs. CDR3 region: CASSPGTGEIYGYTF. The CDR3 coding sequence is TGCGCCAGCAGCCCTGGGACAGGGGAGATCTATGGCTACACCTTC.